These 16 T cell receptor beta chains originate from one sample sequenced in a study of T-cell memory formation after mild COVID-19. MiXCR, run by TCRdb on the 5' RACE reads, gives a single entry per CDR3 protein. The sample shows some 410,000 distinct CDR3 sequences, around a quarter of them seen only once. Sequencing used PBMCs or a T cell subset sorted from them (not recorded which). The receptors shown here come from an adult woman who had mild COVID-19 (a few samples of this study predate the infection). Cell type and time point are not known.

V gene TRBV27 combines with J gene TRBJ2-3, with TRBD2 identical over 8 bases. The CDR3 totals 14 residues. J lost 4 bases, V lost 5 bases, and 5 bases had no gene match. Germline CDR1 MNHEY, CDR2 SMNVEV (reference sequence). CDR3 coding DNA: TGTGCCAGCAGTCCGGGGGGGGTCTCAGATACGCAGTATTTT. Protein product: CASSPGGVSDTQYF.

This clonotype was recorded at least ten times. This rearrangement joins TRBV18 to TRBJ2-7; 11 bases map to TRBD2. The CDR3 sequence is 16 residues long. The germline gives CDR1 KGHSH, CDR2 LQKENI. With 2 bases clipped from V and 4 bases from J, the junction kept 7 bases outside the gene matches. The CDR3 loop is CASSPRISGRVYEQYF. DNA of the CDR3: TGTGCCAGCTCACCAAGGATTAGCGGGAGGGTATACGAGCAGTACTTC.

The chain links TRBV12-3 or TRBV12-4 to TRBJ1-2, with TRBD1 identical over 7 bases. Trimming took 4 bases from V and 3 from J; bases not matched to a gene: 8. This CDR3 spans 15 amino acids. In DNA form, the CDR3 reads TGTGCCAGCAGTTCTCCAGGGGGGGGCGACTATGGCTACACCTTC. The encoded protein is CASSSPGGGDYGYTF.

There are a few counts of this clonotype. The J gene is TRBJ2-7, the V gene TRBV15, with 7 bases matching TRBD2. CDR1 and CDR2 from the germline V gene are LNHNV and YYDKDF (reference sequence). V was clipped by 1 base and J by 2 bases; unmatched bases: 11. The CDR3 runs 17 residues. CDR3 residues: CATSRVMSGGAAYEQYF. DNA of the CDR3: TGTGCCACCAGCAGAGTTATGTCGGGGGGTGCGGCCTACGAGCAGTACTTC.

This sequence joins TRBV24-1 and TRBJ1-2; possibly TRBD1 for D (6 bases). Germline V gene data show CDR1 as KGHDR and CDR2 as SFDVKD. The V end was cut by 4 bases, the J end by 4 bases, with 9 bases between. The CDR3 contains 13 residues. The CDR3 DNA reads TGTGCCACCAGTGACCCGGGGGCCTATGGCTACACCTTC. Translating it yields CATSDPGAYGYTF.

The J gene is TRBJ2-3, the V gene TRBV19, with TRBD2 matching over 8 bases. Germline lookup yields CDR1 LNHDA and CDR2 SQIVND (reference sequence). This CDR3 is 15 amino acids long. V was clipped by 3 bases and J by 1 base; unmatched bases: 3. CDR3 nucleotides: TGTGCCAGTAGTATCCCGGGACTAGGCACAGATACGCAGTATTTT. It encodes CASSIPGLGTDTQYF. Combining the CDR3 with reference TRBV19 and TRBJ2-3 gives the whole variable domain DGGITQSPKYLFRKEGQNVTLSCEQNLNHDAMYWYRQDPGQGLRLIYYSQIVNDFQKGDIAEGYSVSREKKESFPLTVTSAQKNPTAFYLCASSIPGLGTDTQYFGPGTRLTVL.

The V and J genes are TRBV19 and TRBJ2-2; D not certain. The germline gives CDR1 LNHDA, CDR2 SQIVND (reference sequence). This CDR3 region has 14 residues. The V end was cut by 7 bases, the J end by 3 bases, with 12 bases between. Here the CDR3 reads CASTHPGYTGELFF. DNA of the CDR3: TGTGCCAGTACCCACCCCGGCTACACCGGGGAGCTGTTTTTT.

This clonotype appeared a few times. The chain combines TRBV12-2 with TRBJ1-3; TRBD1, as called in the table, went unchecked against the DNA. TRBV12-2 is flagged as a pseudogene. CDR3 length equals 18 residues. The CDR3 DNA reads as TGTGCAAGTCGCTTAGCGCTAAGGTCCGGGGGCTCTGGAAACACCATATATTTT. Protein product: CASRLALRSGGSGNTIYF.

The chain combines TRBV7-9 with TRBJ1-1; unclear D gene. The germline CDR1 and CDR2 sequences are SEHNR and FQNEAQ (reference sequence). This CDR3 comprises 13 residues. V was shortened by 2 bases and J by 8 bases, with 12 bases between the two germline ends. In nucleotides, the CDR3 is TGTGCCAGCAGCTTATTTTCTTTTCCCGAAGCTTTCTTT. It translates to CASSLFSFPEAFF.

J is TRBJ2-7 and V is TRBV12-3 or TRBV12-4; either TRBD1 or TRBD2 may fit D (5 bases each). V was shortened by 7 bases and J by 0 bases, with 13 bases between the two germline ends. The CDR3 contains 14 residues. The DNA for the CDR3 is TGTGCCAGCACGCCGCCAGGGAGCTCCTACGAGCAGTACTTC. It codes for CASTPPGSSYEQYF.

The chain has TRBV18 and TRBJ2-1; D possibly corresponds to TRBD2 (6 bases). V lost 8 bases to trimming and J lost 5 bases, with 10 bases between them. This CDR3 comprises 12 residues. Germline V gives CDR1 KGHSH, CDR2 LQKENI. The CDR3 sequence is CASGGGDNEQFF. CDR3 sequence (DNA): TGTGCCAGCGGGGGAGGCGACAATGAGCAGTTCTTC.

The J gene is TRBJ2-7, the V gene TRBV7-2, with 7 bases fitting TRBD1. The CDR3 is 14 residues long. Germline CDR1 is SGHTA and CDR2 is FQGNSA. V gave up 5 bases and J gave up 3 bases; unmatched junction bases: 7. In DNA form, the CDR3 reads TGTGCCAGCAGCCAGGACAGGTGGAGCTACGAGCAGTACTTC. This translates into CASSQDRWSYEQYF.

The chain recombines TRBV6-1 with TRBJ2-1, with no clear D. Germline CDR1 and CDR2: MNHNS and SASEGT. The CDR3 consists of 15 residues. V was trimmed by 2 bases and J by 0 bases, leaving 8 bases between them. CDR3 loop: CASSETDSSYNEQFF. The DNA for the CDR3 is TGTGCCAGCAGTGAAACCGATAGCTCCTACAATGAGCAGTTCTTC.

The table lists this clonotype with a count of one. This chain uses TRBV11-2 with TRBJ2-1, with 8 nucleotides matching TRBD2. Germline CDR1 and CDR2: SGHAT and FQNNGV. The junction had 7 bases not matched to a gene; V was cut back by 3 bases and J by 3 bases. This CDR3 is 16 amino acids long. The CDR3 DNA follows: TGTGCCAGCAGCTTCGGAGCGGGAGTTAACTACAATGAGCAGTTCTTC. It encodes CASSFGAGVNYNEQFF.

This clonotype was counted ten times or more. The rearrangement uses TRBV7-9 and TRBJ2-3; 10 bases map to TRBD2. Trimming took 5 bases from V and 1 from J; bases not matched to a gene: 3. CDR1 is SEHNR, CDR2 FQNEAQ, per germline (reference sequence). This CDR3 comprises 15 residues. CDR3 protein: CASSHGTSGTDTQYF. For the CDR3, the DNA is TGTGCCAGCAGCCATGGGACTAGCGGCACAGATACGCAGTATTTT.

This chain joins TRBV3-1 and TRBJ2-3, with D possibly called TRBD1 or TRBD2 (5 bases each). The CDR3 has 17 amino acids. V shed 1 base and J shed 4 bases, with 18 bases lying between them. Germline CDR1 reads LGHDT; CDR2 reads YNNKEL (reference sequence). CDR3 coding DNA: TGTGCCAGCAGCCAAGCTAGTAGAGGGGTGATAGCAGATACGCAGTATTTT. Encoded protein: CASSQASRGVIADTQYF.